Shown below are 10 T cell receptor beta chains from a single sample sequenced in a study of blood T cell repertoires in COVID-19. Some clones are missing from TCRdb's copy, which holds only in-frame ones; the method was immunoSEQ multiplex PCR. The sample shows about 250,000 clones, roughly 80% of them seen only once. The sequencing input was peripheral blood. The origin of the receptors is a man older than 75 with acute or convalescent COVID-19.

The V gene is TRBV10-2, the J gene TRBJ2-7; 13 nucleotides match TRBD2. CDR3 size: 14 residues. V was clipped by 8 bases and J by 4 bases; unmatched bases: 5. The germline V gene encodes CDR1 WSHSY and CDR2 SAAADI. The CDR3 is CASSGLAGYYEQYF. CDR3 DNA: TGCGCCAGCTCGGGACTAGCGGGGTATTACGAGCAGTACTTC.

The chain recombines TRBV24-1 with TRBJ2-3, with TRBD2 matching over 10 bases. CDR3 length equals 17 residues. Germline-derived CDR1 and CDR2 are KGHDR and SFDVKD. The junction had 6 bases not matched to a gene; V was cut back by 3 bases and J by 1 base. The CDR3 here is CATSDPGLASRTDTQYF. CDR3 bases: TGTGCCACCAGTGATCCGGGACTAGCGAGCCGCACAGATACGCAGTATTTT.

The chain has TRBV11-2 and TRBJ1-1; 12 bases are shared with TRBD1. The CDR3 runs 17 residues. Trimming cost V 0 bases and J 1 base; bases outside gene matches: 3. Germline loops: CDR1 SGHAT, CDR2 FQNNGV. Here the CDR3 DNA reads TGTGCCAGCAGCTTAGAAGGGACAGGGGGCGCGAACACTGAAGCTTTCTTT. Amino acid sequence: CASSLEGTGGANTEAFF.

The rearrangement uses TRBV28 and TRBJ2-6; 8 bases line up with TRBD1. The CDR3 is 18 residues long. Germline V gene data show CDR1 as MDHEN and CDR2 as SYDVKM. The trim removed 0 bases at V and 0 bases at J, leaving 4 bases unmatched. Here the CDR3 reads CASSLWGTGLSGANVLTF. The CDR3 DNA sequence: TGTGCCAGCAGTTTATGGGGGACAGGCCTCTCTGGGGCCAACGTCCTGACTTTC.

The chain couples TRBV7-2 to TRBJ2-1; TRBD2 might be the D (6 bases). The CDR3 spans 15 residues. Trimming shortened V by 6 bases and J by 3 bases, and 15 bases separated the two germline ends. Germline CDR1 SGHTA, CDR2 FQGNSA. This CDR3 is CASRQAGFFYNEQFF. The DNA for the CDR3 is TGTGCCAGCAGGCAAGCGGGTTTCTTCTACAATGAGCAGTTCTTC.

This clone was picked up one time. The chain links TRBV19 to TRBJ2-1; 16 bases line up with TRBD2. Germline lookup yields CDR1 LNHDA and CDR2 SQIVND (reference sequence). This CDR3 has 16 amino acids. With V trimmed by 5 bases and J by 8 bases, 6 bases remained unmatched. The CDR3 protein is CASSSGLAGGPDEQFF. In nucleotides, the CDR3 is TGTGCCAGTAGTTCGGGACTAGCGGGGGGGCCCGATGAGCAGTTCTTC. Variable domain in full (rest from reference TRBV19 and TRBJ2-1): DGGITQSPKYLFRKEGQNVTLSCEQNLNHDAMYWYRQDPGQGLRLIYYSQIVNDFQKGDIAEGYSVSREKKESFPLTVTSAQKNPTAFYLCASSSGLAGGPDEQFFGPGTRLTVL.

This chain uses TRBV5-6 with TRBJ1-5; the match to TRBD1 covers 9 bases. The CDR3 loop spans 15 amino acids. Germline V gene sequence: CDR1 SGHDT, CDR2 YYEEEE. The J segment lost 5 bases and the V segment lost 2 bases, leaving 5 bases of the junction unmatched. This CDR3 is CASSLTGGEYQPQHF. The CDR3 DNA follows: TGTGCCAGCAGCTTAACAGGGGGCGAATATCAGCCCCAGCATTTT.

The chain employs TRBV7-9 and TRBJ2-7; tentatively, D is TRBD1 (6 bases). The CDR3 is made up of 14 amino acids. Germline loops: CDR1 SEHNR, CDR2 FQNEAQ (reference sequence). V lost 6 bases and J 5 bases, leaving 17 bases between the germline ends. In DNA, the CDR3 is TGTGCCAGCAGTGGACAGCGATCCCCTCACGAGCAGTACTTC. It specifies CASSGQRSPHEQYF.

This chain connects TRBV7-2 to TRBJ2-6; 8 nucleotides agree with TRBD1. Losses at the gene ends were 3 bases for V and 1 base for J; bases not matched to a gene: 5. The CDR3 extends over 17 amino acids. Germline CDR1 reads SGHTA; CDR2 reads FQGNSA. This CDR3 reads CASSFRQGRSGANVLTF. The CDR3 coding sequence is TGTGCCAGCAGCTTCAGACAGGGGAGGTCTGGGGCCAACGTCCTGACTTTC.

The V and J genes are TRBV9 and TRBJ2-7, with 7 bases lining up with TRBD2. The trim removed 0 bases at V and 4 bases at J, leaving 16 bases unmatched. Germline CDR1 SGDLS, CDR2 YYNGEE. CDR3 length: 18 residues. CDR3 sequence reads: CASSVGSGTKPYIYEQYF. The CDR3 DNA is TGTGCCAGCAGCGTAGGATCCGGGACTAAGCCCTACATTTACGAGCAGTACTTC.